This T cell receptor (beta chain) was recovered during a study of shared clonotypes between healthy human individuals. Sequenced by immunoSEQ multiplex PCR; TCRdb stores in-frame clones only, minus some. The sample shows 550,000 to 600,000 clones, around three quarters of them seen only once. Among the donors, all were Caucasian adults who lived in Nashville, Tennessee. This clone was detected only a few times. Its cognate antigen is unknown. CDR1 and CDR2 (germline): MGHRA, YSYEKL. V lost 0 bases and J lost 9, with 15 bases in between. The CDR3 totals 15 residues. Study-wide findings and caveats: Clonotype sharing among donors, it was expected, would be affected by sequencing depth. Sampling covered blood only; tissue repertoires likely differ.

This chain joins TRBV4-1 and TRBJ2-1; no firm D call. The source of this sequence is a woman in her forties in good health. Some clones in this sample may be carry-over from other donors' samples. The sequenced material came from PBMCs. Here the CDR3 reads CASSQEWASHTEQFF. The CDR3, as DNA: TGCGCCAGCAGCCAAGAGTGGGCAAGCCACACTGAGCAGTTCTTC.